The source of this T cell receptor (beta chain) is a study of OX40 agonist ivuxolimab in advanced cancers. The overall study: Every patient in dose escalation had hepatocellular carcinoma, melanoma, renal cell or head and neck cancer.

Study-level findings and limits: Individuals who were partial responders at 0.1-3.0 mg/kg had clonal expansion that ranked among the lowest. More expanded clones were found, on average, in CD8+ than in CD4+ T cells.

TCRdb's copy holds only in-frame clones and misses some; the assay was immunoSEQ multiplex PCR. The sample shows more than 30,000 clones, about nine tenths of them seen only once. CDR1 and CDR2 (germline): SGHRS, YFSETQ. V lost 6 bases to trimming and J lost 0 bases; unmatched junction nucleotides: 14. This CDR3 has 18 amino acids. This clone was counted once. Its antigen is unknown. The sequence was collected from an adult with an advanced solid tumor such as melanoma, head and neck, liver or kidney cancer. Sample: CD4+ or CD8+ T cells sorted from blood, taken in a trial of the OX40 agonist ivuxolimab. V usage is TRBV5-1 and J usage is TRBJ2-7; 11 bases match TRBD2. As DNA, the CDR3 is TGCGCCAGCACCTGGGGGGTGGTAGGGACTAGCGGCTCCTACGAGCAGTACTTC. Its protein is CASTWGVVGTSGSYEQYF. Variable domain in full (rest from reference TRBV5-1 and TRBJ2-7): KAGVTQTPRYLIKTRGQQVTLSCSPISGHRSVSWYQQTPGQGLQFLFEYFSETQRNKGNFPGRFSGRQFSNSRSEMNVSTLELGDSALYLCASTWGVVGTSGSYEQYFGPGTRLTVT.